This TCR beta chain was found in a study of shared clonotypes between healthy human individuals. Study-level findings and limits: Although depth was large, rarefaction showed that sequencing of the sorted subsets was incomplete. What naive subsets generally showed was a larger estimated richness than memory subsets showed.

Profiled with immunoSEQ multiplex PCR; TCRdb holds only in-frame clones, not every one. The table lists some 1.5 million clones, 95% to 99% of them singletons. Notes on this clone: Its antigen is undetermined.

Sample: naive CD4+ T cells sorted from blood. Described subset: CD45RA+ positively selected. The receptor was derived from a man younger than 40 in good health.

The CDR3 sequence: CASSEAGQGHGNTIYF. CDR3 nucleotide sequence: TGTGCCAGCAGTGAAGCAGGACAGGGGCATGGAAACACCATATATTTT. The rearrangement joins TRBV6-1 to TRBJ1-3; 9 nucleotides align to TRBD1. This CDR3 comprises 16 residues. CDR1 is MNHNS and CDR2 is SASEGT in the germline V gene. J lost 3 bases, V lost 0 bases, and 3 bases had no gene match.